A selection of T cell receptor beta chains follows, all from one sample in a study of cytomegalovirus exposure and HLA in healthy donors. Clones were sequenced by immunoSEQ multiplex PCR, and TCRdb holds only the in-frame ones, with some missing. The table lists about 160,000 clones, around 84% of them singletons, with around 3.1% in the top ten. Specimen: PBMCs. These receptors were taken from a woman in her thirties or forties in good health and CMV-seronegative. Both conserved end residues are part of each CDR3. The D gene is left open where the match is weak. Clone size is stated in some rows and not others, as once, few, many or a class when expanded.

D gene	clone size	V gene	J gene	CDR3 DNA	CDR3 protein
TRBD1	-	TRBV15	TRBJ1-5	TGTGCCACCAGCACCCGGCGTGGACAGGGAACTCAGCCCCAGCATTTT	CATSTRRGQGTQPQHF
TRBD1	-	TRBV27	TRBJ1-6	TGTGCCAGCAGTCAGGGACAGGTCAATTCACCCCTCCACTTT	CASSQGQVNSPLHF
TRBD2	few	TRBV5-1	TRBJ2-2	TGCGCCAGCAGCTTAAGCACTAGCGGAGCCGGGGAGCTGTTTTTT	CASSLSTSGAGELFF
-	-	TRBV5-1	TRBJ1-1	TGCGCCAGCAGCTTGATTTCACGGACTGTGAACACTGAAGCTTTCTTT	CASSLISRTVNTEAFF
-	-	TRBV5-4	TRBJ1-1	TGTGCCAGCAGCCGTACAGCCATGAACACTGAAGCTTTCTTT	CASSRTAMNTEAFF
-	-	TRBV4-1	TRBJ1-1	TGCGCCAGCAGCCAAGAACACCTTTGGAACACTGAAGCTTTCTTT	CASSQEHLWNTEAFF
TRBD1	-	TRBV19	TRBJ2-7	TGTGCCAGTAGTATTCGGACAGGGCACGAGCAGTACTTC	CASSIRTGHEQYF
-	-	TRBV27	TRBJ2-3	TGTGCCAGCAGTTTATCGCGGGCAGATACGCAGTATTTT	CASSLSRADTQYF
TRBD1	-	TRBV5-1	TRBJ2-3	TGCGCCAGCAGCTTCCGGGACAGGGGGCGGTCAGATACGCAGTATTTT	CASSFRDRGRSDTQYF
TRBD2	-	TRBV19	TRBJ2-1	TGTGCCAGTAGTATAGTGGCGGGGGACTACAATGAGCAGTTCTTC	CASSIVAGDYNEQFF
TRBD2	-	TRBV5-1	TRBJ2-1	TGCGCCAGCAGCACATTGACTAGCGGGGGGGTCAATGAGCAGTTCTTC	CASSTLTSGGVNEQFF
TRBD1	-	TRBV27	TRBJ2-7	TGTGCCAGCAGTTTACTGGGACAGGCGACCTACGAGCAGTACTTC	CASSLLGQATYEQYF
TRBD1	-	TRBV15	TRBJ2-7	TGTGCCACCAGCATACGCCGACAGGGGCGGAACGAGCAGTACTTC	CATSIRRQGRNEQYF
-	-	TRBV4-1	TRBJ2-7	TGCGCCAGCAGCCATCCTTCCGGGTTCAACGAGCAGTACTTC	CASSHPSGFNEQYF
TRBD1	-	TRBV19	TRBJ2-4	TGTGCCAGTAGTACCCTACAGGGGGCGCGAAAAAACATTCAGTACTTC	CASSTLQGARKNIQYF
-	once	TRBV7-2	TRBJ2-7	TGTGCCAGCAGCTTAAACGGGGAATACTACGAGCAGTACTTC	CASSLNGEYYEQYF
-	few	TRBV27	TRBJ1-2	TGTGCCAGCAGCCGCAGCGGGACAACTAACTATGGCTACACCTTC	CASSRSGTTNYGYTF
-	-	TRBV15	TRBJ2-1	TGTGCCACCAGCAAAGAACTAGGAGGGTCCTACAATGAGCAGTTCTTC	CATSKELGGSYNEQFF
-	-	TRBV7-2	TRBJ2-5	TGTGCCAGCAGCGCGACAGTGCTGGGAGAGACCCAGTACTTC	CASSATVLGETQYF
TRBD2	-	TRBV11-3	TRBJ2-3	TGTGCCAGCAGCTTAGGGCGGGGGGACACAGATACGCAGTATTTT	CASSLGRGDTDTQYF
-	-	TRBV6-4	TRBJ1-1	TGTGCCAGCAGTGACCGGGATGAAGCTTTCTTT	CASSDRDEAFF
-	once	TRBV6-5	TRBJ2-7	TGTGCCAGCAGTGAAGTAATAGGGACAGAGCAGTACTTC	CASSEVIGTEQYF
-	once	TRBV20-1	TRBJ1-1	TGCAGTGCTAGCGACAGGAAAGCTTTCTTT	CSASDRKAFF
-	once	TRBV7-9	TRBJ1-1	TGTGCCAGCAGTGACCAAGGACAATTGAACACTGAAGCTTTCTTT	CASSDQGQLNTEAFF
-	-	TRBV27	TRBJ1-5	TGTGCCAGCAGTCTGCGGACAGATTCGCCCCAGCATTTT	CASSLRTDSPQHF
TRBD2	-	TRBV7-9	TRBJ2-3	TGTGCCAGCAGCGCAGCGGGGGGACTTACTTATGCAGATACGCAGTATTTT	CASSAAGGLTYADTQYF
-	-	TRBV19	TRBJ2-5	TGTGCCAGTAGCCCAGGGGCCCTATCGCAAGAGACCCAGTACTTC	CASSPGALSQETQYF
TRBD1	-	TRBV6-1	TRBJ1-2	TGTGCCAGCAGTATACAGGGGGCCTCTAACTATGGCTACACCTTC	CASSIQGASNYGYTF
-	once	TRBV6-6	TRBJ1-6	TGTGCCAGCGGAGGCTCCGCGCGGGGTTCACCCCTCCACTTT	CASGGSARGSPLHF
-	few	TRBV18	TRBJ1-1	TGTGCCAGCTCACCACTAATTGGGAGCACTGAAGCTTTCTTT	CASSPLIGSTEAFF
-	-	TRBV2	TRBJ1-2	TGTGCCAGCAGCGCGGGACCGATTAACTATGGCTACACCTTC	CASSAGPINYGYTF
TRBD1	-	TRBV6-1	TRBJ2-7	TGTGCCAGCGGACAGGGCCTCTCCTACGAGCAGTACTTC	CASGQGLSYEQYF
TRBD2	few	TRBV14	TRBJ2-3	TGTGCCAGCAGCCACCGAGCGGGGAGCACAGATACGCAGTATTTT	CASSHRAGSTDTQYF
TRBD1	-	TRBV5-1	TRBJ1-5	TGCGCCAGCAGCCGCGTGGGACAGGGACCCTCCGTTAGCAATCAGCCCCAGCATTTT	CASSRVGQGPSVSNQPQHF
-	once	TRBV6-6	TRBJ2-2	TGTGCCAGCAGTTACTCGGGCCGAGTGGGGGAGCTGTTTTTT	CASSYSGRVGELFF
-	-	TRBV19	TRBJ1-5	TGTGCCAGTAGTACTTCACAGTACACTCAGCCCCAGCATTTT	CASSTSQYTQPQHF
TRBD2	-	TRBV5-1	TRBJ2-6	TGCGCCAGCAGCGGTCAGGGAGGGGCCTCAGGGGCCAACGTCCTGACTTTC	CASSGQGGASGANVLTF
TRBD1	-	TRBV13	TRBJ1-1	TGTGCCAGCAGCTTCACAGGGGGCTTGAACACTGAAGCTTTCTTT	CASSFTGGLNTEAFF
TRBD2	-	TRBV5-1	TRBJ2-7	TGCGCCAGCAGCTTAGGGACTAGCCTTGAATACGAGCAGTACTTC	CASSLGTSLEYEQYF
TRBD1	once	TRBV7-9	TRBJ2-7	TGTGCCAGCAGCTCCGGGACAGGGTCCTACGAGCAGTACTTC	CASSSGTGSYEQYF
TRBD2	-	TRBV2	TRBJ2-3	TGTGCCAGCAGTGAACTCCCGGGGGGGCCAGATACGCAGTATTTT	CASSELPGGPDTQYF
TRBD1	-	TRBV5-1	TRBJ2-7	TGCGCCAGCAGCTTGGACAGGGGTTCCCACGAGCAGTACTTC	CASSLDRGSHEQYF
-	few	TRBV6-6	TRBJ2-5	TGTGCCAGCAGACTGGACAGTCAAGAGACCCAGTACTTC	CASRLDSQETQYF
-	once	TRBV7-2	TRBJ2-7	TGTGCCAGCAGCTTGGGCAGGGGAAATTACTACGAGCAGTACTTC	CASSLGRGNYYEQYF
TRBD1	few	TRBV2	TRBJ1-1	TGTGCCAGCAGTTGGGACAGTAAAAACACTGAAGCTTTCTTT	CASSWDSKNTEAFF
TRBD1	few	TRBV2	TRBJ2-2	TGTGCCAGCGGTGGACAGGGTTACACCGGGGAGCTGTTTTTT	CASGGQGYTGELFF